The 9 T cell receptor beta chains presented below share a single source sample, sequenced in a study of Graves' ophthalmopathy and Graves' hyperthyroidism. Amplification from RNA transcripts yielded the TCR beta CDR3 regions. Second-round multiplex PCR came after a first-round RT-PCR that employed HTBI primers. TCRdb re-called the multiplex PCR reads with MiXCR, one entry per CDR3 protein. In the table there are approximately 1.2 million distinct CDR3 sequences, approximately 35% of which are singletons. Sequenced material: peripheral blood or thyroid tissue (not recorded which). These TCRs come from an adult man with Graves' hyperthyroidism.

This clonotype was observed a handful of times. The rearrangement joins TRBV12-3 or TRBV12-4 to TRBJ2-7; 10 positions match TRBD2. This CDR3 is 12 amino acids long. The junction had 5 bases not matched to a gene; V was cut back by 8 bases and J by 7 bases. The CDR3 DNA reads as TGTGCCAGCTCGTCTAGCGGGAGTGAGCAGTACTTC. Its translation: CASSSSGSEQYF.

The chain links TRBV5-6 to TRBJ1-2, with D unclear. V lost 0 bases and J 9 bases, leaving 9 bases between the germline ends. The CDR3 spans 12 residues. The germline gives CDR1 SGHDT, CDR2 YYEEEE. The CDR3 DNA reads TGTGCCAGCAGCTTGGCCCGGGTGCGCTACACCTTC. It encodes CASSLARVRYTF. The full variable domain, completed using reference TRBV5-6 and TRBJ1-2, is DAGVTQSPTHLIKTRGQQVTLRCSPKSGHDTVSWYQQALGQGPQFIFQYYEEEERQRGNFPDRFSGHQFPNYSSELNVNALLLGDSALYLCASSLARVRYTFGSGTRLTVV.

This clonotype was seen at least ten times. The CDR3 loop reads CATSNPRGGQGETQYF. The DNA for the CDR3 is TGTGCCACCAGTAACCCGAGGGGGGGACAGGGAGAGACCCAGTACTTC. The rearrangement uses TRBV24-1 and TRBJ2-5, with 9 positions matching TRBD1. Germline assignment: CDR1 KGHDR and CDR2 SFDVKD. The length of the CDR3 is 16 residues. V shed 6 bases and J 4 bases; nucleotides not matched to a gene: 11.

This clonotype occurred many times. This chain links TRBV12-3 or TRBV12-4 with TRBJ1-5; D is perhaps TRBD1 (5 bases). This CDR3 spans 13 amino acids. Trimming shortened V by 5 bases and J by 2 bases, and 7 bases separated the two germline ends. In DNA, the CDR3 is TGTGCCAGCAGTGGACATGGCAATCAGCCCCAGCATTTT. Protein product: CASSGHGNQPQHF.

This clonotype came up a few times. CDR3 nucleotide sequence: TGTGCCAGCAGCTTAGGCGGCCGGGACTACGAGCAGTACTTC. It specifies CASSLGGRDYEQYF. This chain connects TRBV5-5 to TRBJ2-7, with a tentative D call TRBD2 (5 bases). Trimming shortened V by 2 bases and J by 3 bases, and 12 bases separated the two germline ends. Germline assignment: CDR1 SGHKS and CDR2 YYEKEE (reference sequence). The CDR3 consists of 14 residues. The variable domain in full, with the rest retrieved from reference TRBV5-5 and TRBJ2-7, is DAGVTQSPTHLIKTRGQQVTLRCSPISGHKSVSWYQQVLGQGPQFIFQYYEKEERGRGNFPDRFSARQFPNYSSELNVNALLLGDSALYLCASSLGGRDYEQYFGPGTRLTVT.

This clonotype was detected ten times or more. This chain connects TRBV6-5 to TRBJ2-6, with D unclear. Germline assignment: CDR1 MNHEY and CDR2 SVGAGI. The V end was cut by 2 bases, the J end by 0 bases, with 5 bases between. This CDR3 is 15 amino acids long. CDR3 region: CASSYVHSGANVLTF. The CDR3 DNA reads TGTGCCAGCAGTTACGTGCACTCTGGGGCCAACGTCCTGACTTTC.

The CDR3 DNA reads as TGTGCCAGCAGCAGCCAAGGGGCGGGTTACTATGGCTACACCTTC. Its protein is CASSSQGAGYYGYTF. V gene TRBV7-2 combines with J gene TRBJ1-2; possibly TRBD1 for D (5 bases). The V gene's germline CDR1 is SGHTA and CDR2 FQGNSA. V shed 5 bases and J shed 3 bases, with 16 bases lying between them. The CDR3 runs to 15 residues.

This clonotype was seen a handful of times. This rearrangement joins TRBV6-1 to TRBJ1-1, with D possibly matching TRBD1 (5 bases). Trimming shortened V by 4 bases and J by 4 bases, and 10 bases separated the two germline ends. The CDR3 spans 13 residues. Germline-derived CDR1 and CDR2 are MNHNS and SASEGT. The CDR3 bases are TGTGCCAGCAGTGCTAAGGGGAGCACTGAAGCTTTCTTT. This codes for CASSAKGSTEAFF.

Of note for this clonotype: This may be a read error, as it is one base from a much larger clone. Because it lacks the conserved phenylalanine or tryptophan at the end, this CDR3 is likely a read error. The J gene is TRBJ2-7, the V gene TRBV10-3; D unresolved. The germline V gene has CDR1 ENHRY and CDR2 SYGVKD. Trimming stripped 0 bases from V and 3 bases from J, with 9 bases between. The CDR3 spans 14 residues. CDR3 residues: CAISESGGNYEQYL. CDR3 nucleotides: TGTGCCATCAGTGAGTCTGGCGGAAACTACGAGCAGTACCTC.